These 7 T cell receptor beta chains were sequenced from one sample in a study of cytomegalovirus exposure and HLA in healthy donors. Vbeta (60) and Jbeta (13) primers were used in the PCR. The table came from immunoSEQ multiplex PCR; TCRdb's copy has only in-frame clones and leaves some out. The sample has 100,000 to 150,000 clones, around 77% seen once. Source material: PBMCs. These receptors were obtained from a man aged 45-65 years in good health and CMV-seropositive.

The V gene is TRBV11-2, the J gene TRBJ1-4; 7 bases are shared with TRBD1. Germline V gene lookup returns CDR1 SGHAT and CDR2 FQNNGV. V dropped 1 base and J dropped 1; count of bases not matched to a gene: 6. The CDR3 runs to 17 residues. CDR3 sequence: CASSLAQGGGTNEKLFF. The CDR3 coding sequence is TGTGCCAGCAGCTTAGCCCAGGGGGGAGGAACTAATGAAAAACTGTTTTTT.

J is TRBJ2-2 and V is TRBV9; the D is unclear. CDR1 is SGDLS, CDR2 YYNGEE, per germline. The CDR3 length is 15 residues. The V gene lost 7 bases and the J gene lost 0 bases, with 13 bases spanning the gap. CDR3 amino acids: CASSALIANTGELFF. CDR3 sequence (DNA): TGTGCCAGCTCAGCGTTGATAGCGAACACCGGGGAGCTGTTTTTT. Looking up the rest from reference TRBV9 and TRBJ2-2 gives the full variable domain: DSGVTQTPKHLITATGQRVTLRCSPRSGDLSVYWYQQSLDQGLQFLIQYYNGEERAKGNILERFSAQQFPDLHSELNLSSLELGDSALYFCASSALIANTGELFFGEGSRLTVL.

This sequence joins TRBV5-1 and TRBJ1-1, with 9 nucleotides matching TRBD1. With 4 bases clipped from V and 6 bases from J, the junction kept 4 bases outside the gene matches. This CDR3 has 13 residues. CDR1 is SGHRS, CDR2 YFSETQ, per germline. CDR3 nucleotides: TGCGCCAGCAGCACACAGGGGGCCCCTGAAGCTTTCTTT. Translation: CASSTQGAPEAFF.

Only a few counts were recorded for this clone. The J gene is TRBJ1-1, the V gene TRBV27; tentatively, D is TRBD1 (5 bases). This CDR3 is built from 16 residues. Germline V gives CDR1 MNHEY, CDR2 SMNVEV (reference sequence). Deletions cut 3 bases from V and 5 bases from J, with 19 bases between. The CDR3 loop reads CASSFYGGRSGTEAFF. DNA for the CDR3: TGTGCCAGCAGTTTTTACGGGGGAAGGTCGGGGACTGAAGCTTTCTTT.

The gene calls are TRBV27 and TRBJ1-1; 10 bases map to TRBD1. Per germline, CDR1 MNHEY and CDR2 SMNVEV (reference sequence). CDR3 size: 16 residues. Trimming took 8 bases from V and 4 from J; bases not matched to a gene: 13. The CDR3 loop reads CASLPGQGRESTEAFF. CDR3 in DNA: TGTGCCAGCCTCCCGGGACAGGGGAGGGAGAGCACTGAAGCTTTCTTT.

The chain joins TRBV6-5 to TRBJ2-7; no clear D. This CDR3 contains 13 residues. CDR1 is MNHEY and CDR2 is SVGAGI in the germline V gene. The V end was cut by 6 bases, the J end by 2 bases, with 11 bases between. The CDR3 protein is CASSNPAAYEQYF. The CDR3 coding sequence is TGTGCCAGCAGCAATCCCGCAGCCTACGAGCAGTACTTC.

The chain is built from TRBV10-2 and TRBJ2-7; D might be TRBD1 (5 bases). CDR1 and CDR2 (germline): WSHSY, SAAADI. V dropped 0 bases and J dropped 4 bases, with 10 bases sitting between them. This CDR3 region has 14 residues. CDR3 sequence: CASSESAGWYEQYF. The CDR3, as DNA: TGCGCCAGCAGTGAGTCTGCAGGGTGGTACGAGCAGTACTTC.